The 5 T cell receptor beta chains below come from one sample, sequenced in a study of cytomegalovirus exposure and HLA in healthy donors. Use of 60 Vbeta and 13 Jbeta primers characterized the PCR. The protocol was immunoSEQ multiplex PCR, while the TCRdb copy is restricted to in-frame clones and leaves out a portion. The table lists more than 75,000 clones, with roughly 15% in the top ten. Sequencing was done on a sample of PBMCs. Source of these receptors: a man aged 45-65 years in good health and CMV-seropositive.

V and J are TRBV6-5 and TRBJ2-5; tentatively, D is TRBD1 (6 bases). This CDR3 comprises 14 residues. Trimming took 6 bases from V and 7 from J, leaving 18 bases between them. Germline V gene lookup returns CDR1 MNHEY and CDR2 SVGAGI. Written as DNA, the CDR3 is TGTGCCAGCAGCCCCCGACGCCAGGGGAGGACCCAGTACTTC. Translated, it gives CASSPRRQGRTQYF.

CDR3 coding DNA: TGTGCCAGCTCACCCCGGGGGGGAAACACTGAAGCTTTCTTT. Protein product: CASSPRGGNTEAFF. V gene TRBV18 combines with J gene TRBJ1-1, with D maybe TRBD1 (5 bases). The CDR3 totals 14 residues. Germline CDR1 reads KGHSH; CDR2 reads LQKENI. Trimming shortened V by 3 bases and J by 2 bases, and 10 bases separated the two germline ends.

CDR3 sequence: CASSFAGSNTEAFF. CDR3 bases: TGTGCCAGCAGCTTCGCAGGGTCTAACACTGAAGCTTTCTTT. This sequence joins TRBV5-6 and TRBJ1-1, with a possible D match to TRBD1 (5 bases). Per germline, CDR1 SGHDT and CDR2 YYEEEE. Trimming stripped 2 bases from V and 2 bases from J, with 10 bases between. This CDR3 is built from 14 residues.

Remarks on this clone: Without the conserved terminal phenylalanine or tryptophan, this CDR3 likely stems from a read error. V and J are TRBV18 and TRBJ1-1, with D tentatively TRBD1 (5 bases). The V gene lost 3 bases and the J gene lost 5 bases, with 7 bases spanning the gap. Per germline, CDR1 KGHSH and CDR2 LQKENI. This CDR3 comprises 12 residues. CDR3 sequence reads: CASSPQGTEAFL. CDR3 nucleotides: TGTGCCAGCTCACCCCAGGGAACTGAAGCTTTCCTT.

The chain is built from TRBV7-6 and TRBJ2-5; 7 nucleotides agree with TRBD2. The J call may be mistaken, given a closer DNA end match to TRBJ2-7. The CDR3 is 15 residues long. Germline V gene lookup returns CDR1 SGHVS and CDR2 FNYEAQ. The CDR3 loop reads CASSLGAGASYEQYF. The DNA of the CDR3 is TGTGCCAGCAGCTTAGGGGCGGGAGCTTCCTACGAGCAGTACTTC.